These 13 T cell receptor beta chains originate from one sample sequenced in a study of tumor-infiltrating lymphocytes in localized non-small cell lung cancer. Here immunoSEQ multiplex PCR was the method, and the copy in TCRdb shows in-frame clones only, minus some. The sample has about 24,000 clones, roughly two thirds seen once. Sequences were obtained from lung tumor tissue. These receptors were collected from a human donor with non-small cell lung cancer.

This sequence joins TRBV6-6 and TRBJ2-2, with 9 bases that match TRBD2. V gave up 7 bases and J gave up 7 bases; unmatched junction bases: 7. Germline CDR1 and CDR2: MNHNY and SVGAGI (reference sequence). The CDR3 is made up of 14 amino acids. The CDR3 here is CASKRGAEGGELFF. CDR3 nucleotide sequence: TGTGCCAGCAAGCGGGGGGCCGAAGGCGGGGAGCTGTTTTTT.

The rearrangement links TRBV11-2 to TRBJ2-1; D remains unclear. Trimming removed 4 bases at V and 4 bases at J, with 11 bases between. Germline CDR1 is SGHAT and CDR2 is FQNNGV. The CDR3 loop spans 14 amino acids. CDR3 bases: TGTGCCAGCAGCTCACTCCAGAGGTACAATGAGCAGTTCTTC. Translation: CASSSLQRYNEQFF. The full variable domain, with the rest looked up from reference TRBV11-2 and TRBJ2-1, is EAGVAQSPRYKIIEKRQSVAFWCNPISGHATLYWYQQILGQGPKLLIQFQNNGVVDDSQLPKDRFSAERLKGVDSTLKIQPAKLEDSAVYLCASSSLQRYNEQFFGPGTRLTVL.

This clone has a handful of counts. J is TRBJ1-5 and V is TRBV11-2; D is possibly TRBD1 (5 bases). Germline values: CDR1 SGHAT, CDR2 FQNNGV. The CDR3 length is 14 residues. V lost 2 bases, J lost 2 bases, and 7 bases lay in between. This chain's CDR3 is CASSLLGGNQPQHF. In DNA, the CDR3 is TGTGCCAGCAGCTTATTAGGGGGCAATCAGCCCCAGCATTTT.

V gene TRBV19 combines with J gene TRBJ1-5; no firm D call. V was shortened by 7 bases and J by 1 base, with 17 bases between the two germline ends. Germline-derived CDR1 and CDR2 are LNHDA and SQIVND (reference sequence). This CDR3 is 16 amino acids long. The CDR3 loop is CASNAGVGRSNQPQHF. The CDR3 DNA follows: TGTGCCAGTAACGCTGGGGTGGGGAGAAGCAATCAGCCCCAGCATTTT.

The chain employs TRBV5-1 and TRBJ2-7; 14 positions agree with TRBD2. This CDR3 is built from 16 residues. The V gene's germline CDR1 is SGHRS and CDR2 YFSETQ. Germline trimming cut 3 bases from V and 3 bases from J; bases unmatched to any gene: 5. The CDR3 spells CASSSGLAGGYYEQYF. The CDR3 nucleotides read TGCGCCAGCAGCTCCGGACTAGCGGGAGGTTACTACGAGCAGTACTTC.

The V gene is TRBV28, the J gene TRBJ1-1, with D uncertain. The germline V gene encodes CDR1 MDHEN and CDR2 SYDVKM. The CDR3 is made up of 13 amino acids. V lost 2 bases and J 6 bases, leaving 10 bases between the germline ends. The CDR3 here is CASSLGRASEAFF. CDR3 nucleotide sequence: TGTGCCAGCAGTTTAGGGCGGGCTTCTGAAGCTTTCTTT.

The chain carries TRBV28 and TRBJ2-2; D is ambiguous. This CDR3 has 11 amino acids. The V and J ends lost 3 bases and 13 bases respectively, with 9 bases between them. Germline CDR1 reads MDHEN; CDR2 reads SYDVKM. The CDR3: CASSFSVRLFF. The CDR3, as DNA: TGTGCCAGCAGTTTCTCGGTTAGGCTGTTTTTT. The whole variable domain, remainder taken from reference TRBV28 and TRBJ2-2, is DVKVTQSSRYLVKRTGEKVFLECVQDMDHENMFWYRQDPGLGLRLIYFSYDVKMKEKGDIPEGYSVSREKKERFSLILESASTNQTSMYLCASSFSVRLFFGEGSRLTVL.

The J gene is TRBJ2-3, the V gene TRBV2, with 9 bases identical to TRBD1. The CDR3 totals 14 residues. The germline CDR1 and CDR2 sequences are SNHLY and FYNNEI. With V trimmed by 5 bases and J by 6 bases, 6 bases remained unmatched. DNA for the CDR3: TGTGCCAGCAGTCTCCGGGACAGGGTGGATACGCAGTATTTT. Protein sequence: CASSLRDRVDTQYF. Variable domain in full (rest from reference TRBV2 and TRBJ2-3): EPEVTQTPSHQVTQMGQEVILRCVPISNHLYFYWYRQILGQKVEFLVSFYNNEISEKSEIFDDQFSVERPDGSNFTLKIRSTKLEDSAMYFCASSLRDRVDTQYFGPGTRLTVL.

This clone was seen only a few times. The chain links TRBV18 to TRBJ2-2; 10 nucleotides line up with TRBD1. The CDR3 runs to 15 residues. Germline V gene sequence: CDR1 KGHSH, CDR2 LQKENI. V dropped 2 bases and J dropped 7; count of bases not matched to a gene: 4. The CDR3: CASSPETGGGGELFF. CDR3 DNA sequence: TGTGCCAGCTCACCAGAGACAGGGGGCGGCGGGGAGCTGTTTTTT.

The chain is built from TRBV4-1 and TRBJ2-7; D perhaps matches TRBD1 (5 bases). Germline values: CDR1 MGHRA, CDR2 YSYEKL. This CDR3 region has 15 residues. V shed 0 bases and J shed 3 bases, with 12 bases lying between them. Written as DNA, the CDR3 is TGCGCCAGCAGCCAAGAATCCAGGGTTTACTACGAGCAGTACTTC. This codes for CASSQESRVYYEQYF.

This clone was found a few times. This chain's CDR3 is CASSSGQIYTEAFF. The CDR3 coding sequence is TGCGCCAGCAGCTCCGGACAGATATACACTGAAGCTTTCTTT. The genes are TRBV5-1 and TRBJ1-1; D perhaps matches TRBD1 (6 bases). Germline CDR1 is SGHRS and CDR2 is YFSETQ. V was trimmed by 3 bases and J by 3 bases, leaving 12 bases between them. The CDR3 extends over 14 amino acids.

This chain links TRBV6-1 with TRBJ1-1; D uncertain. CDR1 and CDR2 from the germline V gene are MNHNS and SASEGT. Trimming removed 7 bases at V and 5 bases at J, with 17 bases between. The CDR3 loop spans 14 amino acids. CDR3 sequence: CASTPRELGTEAFF. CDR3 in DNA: TGTGCCAGCACCCCGAGGGAGCTGGGGACTGAAGCTTTCTTT.

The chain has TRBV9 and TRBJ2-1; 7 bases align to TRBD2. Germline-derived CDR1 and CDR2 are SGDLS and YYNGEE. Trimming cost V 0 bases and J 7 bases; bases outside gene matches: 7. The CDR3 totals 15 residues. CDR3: CASSVGTSALNEQFF. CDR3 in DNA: TGTGCCAGCAGCGTAGGTACTAGCGCCCTAAATGAGCAGTTCTTC.